A single sample gave rise to the 24 T cell receptor beta chains below, sequenced in a study of T-cell reconstitution after alpha-beta-depleted transplantation in children. Molecular barcoding with unique molecular identifiers was used for the TCRbeta library. TCRdb reprocessed the PCR reads with MiXCR, giving one entry per CDR3 protein. The sample includes approximately 350,000 distinct CDR3 sequences, about a tenth of them seen just once. The specimen comprised PBMCs from the stem cell graft donor, sampled from the stem cell graft. All receptors come from a human donor who donated a stem cell graft to a child with acute lymphoblastic leukemia.

The chain uses TRBV19 and TRBJ2-2; D assignment may be TRBD1 or TRBD2 (6 bases each). The ends were cut back, 6 bases at V and 4 bases at J, with 21 bases in the middle. Germline V lookup: CDR1 LNHDA, CDR2 SQIVND (reference sequence). The CDR3 runs 17 residues. The CDR3 coding sequence is TGTGCCAGTAGCCTTGTCAGGGGAGGAAGCGCCACCGGGGAGCTGTTTTTT. This sequence encodes CASSLVRGGSATGELFF.

This clonotype appeared many times. The chain recombines TRBV29-1 with TRBJ1-2, with 9 bases fitting TRBD1. Germline V gene sequence: CDR1 SQVTM, CDR2 ANQGSEA. Germline trimming cut 6 bases from V and 2 bases from J; bases unmatched to any gene: 7. The CDR3 consists of 14 residues. DNA of the CDR3: TGCAGCGTGCCGGAGGGACAGGGCAACTATGGCTACACCTTC. Translating gives CSVPEGQGNYGYTF. Based on the CDR3 plus reference TRBV29-1 and TRBJ1-2, the full variable domain is SAVISQKPSRDICQRGTSLTIQCQVDSQVTMMFWYRQQPGQSLTLIATANQGSEATYESGFVIDKFPISRPNLTFSTLTVSNMSPEDSSIYLCSVPEGQGNYGYTFGSGTRLTVV.

This clonotype was seen at least ten times. The chain couples TRBV5-1 to TRBJ2-5; D gene uncertain. V shed 7 bases and J shed 5 bases, with 21 bases lying between them. This CDR3 has 15 amino acids. Per the germline V gene, CDR1 is SGHRS and CDR2 is YFSETQ. CDR3 protein: CASSEDVAAGETQYF. The CDR3 DNA sequence: TGCGCCAGCTCCGAGGACGTCGCGGCTGGGGAGACCCAGTACTTC.

This clonotype has just a few counts. This chain uses TRBV4-3 with TRBJ2-3; D may be TRBD1 (5 bases). The CDR3 covers 13 residues. Germline CDR1 LGHNA, CDR2 YSLEER. Trimming removed 3 bases from V and 1 base from J, with 5 bases in between. CDR3 coding DNA: TGCGCCAGCAGCCACAGGGGCACAGATACGCAGTATTTT. The encoded protein is CASSHRGTDTQYF.

The chain recombines TRBV9 with TRBJ2-3, with 10 bases identical to TRBD2. The CDR3 sequence is 14 residues long. With 2 bases clipped from V and 6 bases from J, the junction kept 3 bases outside the gene matches. Germline CDR1 and CDR2: SGDLS and YYNGEE. The CDR3 DNA follows: TGTGCCAGCAGCGTCTTAGCGGGAGGCGATACGCAGTATTTT. The encoded protein is CASSVLAGGDTQYF.

J is TRBJ1-2 and V is TRBV7-2, with D unclear. Germline assignment: CDR1 SGHTA and CDR2 FQGNSA. The CDR3 is made up of 16 amino acids. Deletions cut 6 bases from V and 4 bases from J, with 21 bases between. CDR3 protein: CASRKRSGQTPYGYTF. The CDR3 nucleotides read TGTGCCAGCAGGAAACGTAGTGGTCAGACACCCTATGGCTACACCTTC.

This clonotype has a handful of counts. This chain joins TRBV14 and TRBJ2-3; no firm D call. The CDR3 has 15 amino acids. Germline CDR1 SGHDN, CDR2 FVKESK. Trimming pared 3 bases from V and 1 base from J, leaving 11 bases between. CDR3 loop: CASSHRRSGTDTQYF. The CDR3 DNA reads TGTGCCAGCAGCCATCGACGGAGCGGCACAGATACGCAGTATTTT.

This clonotype was observed a few times. The chain couples TRBV4-2 to TRBJ1-5, with D possibly being TRBD1 (6 bases). Germline V gives CDR1 LGHNA, CDR2 YNFKEQ. The length of the CDR3 is 16 residues. Trimming left V 0 bases short and J 0 bases short, with 9 bases between. This chain's CDR3 is CASSQDRTASNQPQHF. The CDR3 bases are TGTGCCAGCAGCCAAGATAGGACAGCTAGCAATCAGCCCCAGCATTTT.

This clonotype has only a few counts. The chain uses TRBV20-1 and TRBJ1-1; D gene uncertain. The CDR3 has 14 amino acids. Germline CDR1 reads DFQATT; CDR2 reads SNEGSKA (reference sequence). V lost 0 bases and J lost 4, with 12 bases in between. This CDR3 reads CSARDWALGTEAFF. The DNA of the CDR3 is TGCAGTGCTAGAGATTGGGCACTTGGCACTGAAGCTTTCTTT.

This clonotype was seen at least ten times. The V call is TRBV15, the J call TRBJ2-2; a weak D match, TRBD1 (5 bases). Germline loops: CDR1 LNHNV, CDR2 YYDKDF (reference sequence). Trimming took 2 bases from V and 6 from J, leaving 13 bases between them. The CDR3 runs to 15 residues. The CDR3 loop reads CATSRHSGSAGELFF. In DNA form, the CDR3 reads TGTGCCACCAGCAGACATTCAGGGTCGGCCGGGGAGCTGTTTTTT.

The chain recombines TRBV7-6 with TRBJ2-3, with a possible D match to TRBD2 (6 bases). Germline values: CDR1 SGHVS, CDR2 FNYEAQ. V was trimmed by 3 bases and J by 0 bases, leaving 13 bases between them. This CDR3 has 16 residues. The DNA for the CDR3 is TGTGCCAGCAGCTTTGAAACGGGGGAAAGCACAGATACGCAGTATTTT. Amino acid sequence: CASSFETGESTDTQYF.

This clonotype was counted only a few times. The rearrangement uses TRBV7-2 and TRBJ2-1; TRBD2 matches at 10 bases. V lost 5 bases and J lost 0; bases outside the gene matches: 7. Per germline, CDR1 SGHTA and CDR2 FQGNSA. This CDR3 comprises 17 residues. Here the CDR3 DNA reads TGTGCCAGCAGCACTCGGACTAGCGGACCCTCCTACAATGAGCAGTTCTTC. Translated, it gives CASSTRTSGPSYNEQFF.

The genes are TRBV18 and TRBJ2-3; D gene ambiguous. The germline gives CDR1 KGHSH, CDR2 LQKENI. The CDR3 covers 13 residues. V was cut by 0 bases and J by 5 bases, with 6 bases left in between. CDR3: CASSPPNGDTQYF. DNA for the CDR3: TGTGCCAGCTCACCACCGAATGGAGATACGCAGTATTTT.

The chain recombines TRBV5-1 with TRBJ2-7; maybe TRBD1 (6 bases). The CDR3 length is 14 residues. V dropped 3 bases and J dropped 1 base, with 11 bases sitting between them. The germline V gene has CDR1 SGHRS and CDR2 YFSETQ. The CDR3 DNA follows: TGCGCCAGCAGCTGGCCGGGACATTCCTACGAGCAGTACTTC. Its protein is CASSWPGHSYEQYF.

This clonotype was seen a single time. V gene TRBV6-2 or TRBV6-3 combines with J gene TRBJ2-5, with 7 bases lining up with TRBD1. Trimming cost V 6 bases and J 2 bases; bases outside gene matches: 12. This CDR3 has 16 residues. Germline V lookup: CDR1 MNHEY, CDR2 SVGEGT. In nucleotides, the CDR3 is TGTGCCAGCAGCCGCCCCACAGGGGTATCACAAGAGACCCAGTACTTC. Translating it yields CASSRPTGVSQETQYF.

The chain combines TRBV20-1 with TRBJ2-2, with 13 bases fitting TRBD2. The CDR3 has 17 amino acids. CDR1 and CDR2 from the germline V gene are DFQATT and SNEGSKA (reference sequence). The ends lost 6 bases at V and 4 bases at J; junction bases unmatched: 11. The CDR3 loop is CSAPGLAGQRGTGELFF. In DNA, the CDR3 is TGCAGTGCCCCGGGACTAGCGGGACAGCGAGGCACCGGGGAGCTGTTTTTT.

The J gene is TRBJ2-3, the V gene TRBV20-1, with TRBD2 identical over 10 bases. This CDR3 is built from 17 residues. J gave up 1 base and V 5 bases, and 12 bases lay outside the gene matches. Per germline, CDR1 DFQATT and CDR2 SNEGSKA (reference sequence). The chain's CDR3 is CSARGTSGTEGTDTQYF. CDR3 nucleotides: TGCAGTGCTCGAGGAACTAGCGGGACTGAAGGCACAGATACGCAGTATTTT.

Many counts were recorded for this clonotype. The rearrangement joins TRBV12-3 or TRBV12-4 to TRBJ1-3; D is uncertain. V lost 2 bases to trimming and J lost 2 bases, with 7 bases between them. The CDR3 has 14 residues. The CDR3 protein is CASSLRGPGNTIYF. CDR3 in DNA: TGTGCCAGCAGTTTAAGAGGGCCTGGAAACACCATATATTTT.

This clonotype turned up a few times. CDR3 coding DNA: TGTGCCAGCAGTACGAACACAGGGGTTGCAGATACGCAGTATTTT. This translates into CASSTNTGVADTQYF. The rearrangement uses TRBV27 and TRBJ2-3; 7 nucleotides align to TRBD1. The CDR3 runs 15 residues. The germline V gene encodes CDR1 MNHEY and CDR2 SMNVEV (reference sequence). Germline trimming cut 5 bases from V and 4 bases from J; bases unmatched to any gene: 9.

The CDR3 protein is CASSLSLQANQPQHF. The CDR3 DNA reads TGTGCCAGCAGTTTAAGTCTTCAGGCCAATCAGCCCCAGCATTTT. This chain links TRBV12-3 or TRBV12-4 with TRBJ1-5; no clear D gene. The CDR3 contains 15 residues. V dropped 2 bases and J dropped 3 bases, with 11 bases sitting between them.

The V and J genes are TRBV12-3 or TRBV12-4 and TRBJ2-7; the D gene is possibly TRBD1 (6 bases). Trimming took 6 bases from V and 2 from J, leaving 14 bases between them. This CDR3 has 14 amino acids. Here the CDR3 DNA reads TGTGCCAGCAGCCAATCTGGGGGCCCCTACGAGCAGTACTTC. This codes for CASSQSGGPYEQYF.

This clonotype was observed a handful of times. The chain is built from TRBV12-3 or TRBV12-4 and TRBJ1-5, with no clear D. The CDR3 length is 15 residues. Trimming removed 2 bases at V and 2 bases at J, with 10 bases between. The chain's CDR3 is CASSLQDGRNQPQHF. The CDR3 DNA reads TGTGCCAGCAGTTTACAGGACGGACGCAATCAGCCCCAGCATTTT.

This clonotype was seen only a few times. The chain is built from TRBV2 and TRBJ1-2; a weak D match, TRBD1 (5 bases). Trimming removed 0 bases from V and 5 bases from J, with 13 bases in between. Germline lookup yields CDR1 SNHLY and CDR2 FYNNEI. This CDR3 is built from 15 residues. The CDR3 DNA reads TGTGCCAGCAGTGAAGCGCTTCAACAGGAGTATGGCTACACCTTC. Its protein product is CASSEALQQEYGYTF.

The rearrangement joins TRBV18 to TRBJ2-1; TRBD2 matches 10 bases. V trimming: 3 bases; J trimming: 1 base; junction bases outside the gene matches: 0. CDR1 is KGHSH and CDR2 is LQKENI in the germline V gene. The CDR3 is 15 amino acids. The DNA for the CDR3 is TGTGCCAGCTCACCTAGCGGGAGGTCCTACAATGAGCAGTTCTTC. Translating it yields CASSPSGRSYNEQFF.